The rows below give T cell receptor beta chains drawn from one sample of a study of vaccination and CD4 T cells after COVID-19. No cognate antigen is known for these TCRs. One entry per CDR3 protein, called by TCRdb with MiXCR from the PCR reads. The table includes about 13,000 distinct CDR3 sequences, around 30% detected once. Material: CD4+ T cells from blood, cultured in vitro. These TCRs come from a human donor who had recovered from COVID-19. Both conserved end residues are part of each CDR3. D genes are given only for firm matches. A clone size is listed for some rows: how often the clone was seen (once, few, many), or a class if it is expanded.

d_call	v_call	clone_size	j_call	cdr3_nt	cdr3_aa
NA	TRBV4-1	NA	TRBJ1-5	TGCGCCAGCAGCCAAGATCAAAGAAGGGGGCCCCAGCATTTT	CASSQDQRRGPQHF
NA	TRBV6-1	NA	TRBJ1-2	TGTGCCAGCAGTGAAGCCTGGGGCAACTATGGCTACACCTTC	CASSEAWGNYGYTF
TRBD1	TRBV30	NA	TRBJ1-5	TGTGCCTGGAGTTTGACAGGGGGCGATCAGCCCCAGCATTTT	CAWSLTGGDQPQHF
NA	TRBV6-5	NA	TRBJ1-2	TGTGCCAGCAGTTACTCTCCCCTTAAATCCACAACTTATGGCTACACCTTC	CASSYSPLKSTTYGYTF
NA	TRBV10-3	NA	TRBJ1-5	TGTGCCATCAGTGAGTCGCGGCCGAAGGATCAGCCCCAGCATTTT	CAISESRPKDQPQHF
TRBD2	TRBV7-9	NA	TRBJ2-5	TGTGCCAGCAGCTTATTGGCTAGCGGGAGACTTCAAGAGACCCAGTACTTC	CASSLLASGRLQETQYF
TRBD2	TRBV28	few	TRBJ2-7	TGTGCCAGCAGTGAGCGGGAGGGGATTTGGGAGCAGTACTTC	CASSEREGIWEQYF
NA	TRBV6-5	NA	TRBJ2-2	TGTGCCAGCAGTTACAGGGGGTTCAGTAGCACCGGGGAGCTGTTTTTT	CASSYRGFSSTGELFF
NA	TRBV20-1	medium-sized	TRBJ1-1	TGCAGTGCTAACGGGGTTACGAGTGAAGCTTTCTTT	CSANGVTSEAFF
NA	TRBV2	NA	TRBJ2-7	TGTGCCAGCGGTGGGGGTAGCGGAGACGAGCAGTACTTC	CASGGGSGDEQYF
TRBD2	TRBV20-1	once	TRBJ2-1	TGCAGTGCCAGAGGACTAGCGGGAGACGGGGGCTTAGGACCCTACAATGAGCAGTTCTTC	CSARGLAGDGGLGPYNEQFF
NA	TRBV5-1	once	TRBJ1-2	TGCGCCAGCAGCTTGAGCAGGAGCCCCTATGGCTACACCTTC	CASSLSRSPYGYTF
TRBD2	TRBV20-1	NA	TRBJ2-7	TGCAGTGCTGAACACGCGACTAGCGGGAGTTTTTACGAGCAGTACTTC	CSAEHATSGSFYEQYF
TRBD1	TRBV15	NA	TRBJ2-3	TGTGCCACCAGCAGGTCGACAGGGGATGCCACAGATACGCAGTATTTT	CATSRSTGDATDTQYF
NA	TRBV5-1	few	TRBJ2-7	TGCGCCAGCAGCTACCAAGGGGGCTACGAGCAGTACTTC	CASSYQGGYEQYF
NA	TRBV4-3	once	TRBJ1-2	TGCGCCAGCAGCCAAGATAGGGGGACCTATGGCTACACCTTC	CASSQDRGTYGYTF
NA	TRBV20-1	NA	TRBJ1-5	TGCGCGGCCCCCTCGATAGGACATCCGGATCAGCCCCAGCATTTT	CAAPSIGHPDQPQHF
TRBD1	TRBV6-1	NA	TRBJ2-7	TGTGCCAGCAGTCAAATCTCCGGGACAGGGGCGGGCGAGCAGTACTTC	CASSQISGTGAGEQYF
NA	TRBV6-1	few	TRBJ1-6	TGTGCCAGCAGAATACAGGGAAGTAATTCACCCCTCCACTTT	CASRIQGSNSPLHF
NA	TRBV20-1	NA	TRBJ2-3	TGCAGTGCCCTGACAGACAAGGAGCCCACAGATACGCAGTATTTT	CSALTDKEPTDTQYF
NA	TRBV12-5	NA	TRBJ2-7	TGTGCTAGTGGGGTTCGGGGCAGGGGCCTCTACGAGCAGTACTTC	CASGVRGRGLYEQYF
TRBD2	TRBV6-4	few	TRBJ2-2	TGTGCCAGCAGTGACGGCGGGAGCACCGGGGAGCTGTTTTTT	CASSDGGSTGELFF
NA	TRBV2	NA	TRBJ2-5	TGTGCCAGCAGTCGGGACCTCCGCGAGACCCAGTACTTC	CASSRDLRETQYF
NA	TRBV2	NA	TRBJ1-1	TGTGCCAGCAGTGAGTTAGGGCCGTACACTGAAGCTTTCTTT	CASSELGPYTEAFF
NA	TRBV18	NA	TRBJ2-5	TGTGCCAGCTCACGCGGAACACAAGAGACCCAGTACTTC	CASSRGTQETQYF
NA	TRBV24-1	NA	TRBJ2-1	TGTGCCACCAGTGTAGCGGAAGGGGCCACGAATAAGCAGTTCTTC	CATSVAEGATNKQFF
TRBD2	TRBV18	NA	TRBJ2-7	TGTGCCAGCTCACCAGCAGCGGGAGCGTACGAGCAGTACTTC	CASSPAAGAYEQYF
NA	TRBV6-2/TRBV6-3	NA	TRBJ2-2	TGTGCCAGCAGTTACAGGGACACCGGGGAGCTGTTTTTT	CASSYRDTGELFF
NA	TRBV2	NA	TRBJ2-5	TGTGCCAGCAGTGTAGGGGCAGAGACCCAGTACTTC	CASSVGAETQYF
NA	TRBV12-3/TRBV12-4	NA	TRBJ1-1	TGTGCCAGCAGCATAGAAGTTCTCTACACTGAAGCTTTCTTT	CASSIEVLYTEAFF
TRBD2	TRBV20-1	few	TRBJ2-3	TGCAGTGCTAGAGGGAACCCGGGAGCTAGCGGGAGGGCCGGCACAGATACGCAGTATTTT	CSARGNPGASGRAGTDTQYF
NA	TRBV4-2	NA	TRBJ2-4	TGTGCCAGCAGCCAAGACATGCCGACAGCACTAGCCAAAAACATTCAGTACTTC	CASSQDMPTALAKNIQYF
NA	TRBV2	NA	TRBJ2-5	TGTGCCGGCAGTGAAATAGGAGAGACCCAGTACTTC	CAGSEIGETQYF
NA	TRBV6-2/TRBV6-3	few	TRBJ2-3	TGTGCCAGCAGTTACTCGAGAACCAGCACAGATACGCAGTATTTT	CASSYSRTSTDTQYF
TRBD1	TRBV28	few	TRBJ2-5	TGTGCCAGCAGGACATCGGACAGGGGTGAGACCCAGTACTTC	CASRTSDRGETQYF
NA	TRBV7-8	NA	TRBJ1-5	TGTGCCAGCAGCTTAGAGCGGGGATATCAGCCCCAGCATTTT	CASSLERGYQPQHF
NA	TRBV4-1	NA	TRBJ2-5	TGCGCCAGCAGCCAAGAACCTAGGACGGACCGCGAGACCCAGTACTTC	CASSQEPRTDRETQYF
TRBD2	TRBV7-9	NA	TRBJ2-3	TGTGCCAGCAGCTTAGCGGCAGGGTGGTGGCTAGCGGGAGGCCGAGATACGCAGTATTTT	CASSLAAGWWLAGGRDTQYF
TRBD2	TRBV5-4	NA	TRBJ2-7	TGTGCCAGCAGCTTGTATCGGGCTAGCGGGATGGAGGACGAGCAGTACTTC	CASSLYRASGMEDEQYF
NA	TRBV7-3	NA	TRBJ2-3	TGTGCCAGCAGCTTTTCTAGCACAGATACGCAGTATTTT	CASSFSSTDTQYF